The subject of this entry is one TCR beta chain. Repertoires were generated with immunoSEQ multiplex PCR, while TCRdb's copy carries only in-frame clones and drops some. The sample lists about 350,000 clones, 88% occurring once. The source of the sample is a study of blood T cell repertoires in COVID-19. Per germline, CDR1 KGHDR and CDR2 SFDVKD. The CDR3 length is 14 residues. With 4 bases clipped from V and 9 bases from J, the junction kept 6 bases outside the gene matches. Sequencing was carried out using PBMCs or T cells enriched from blood (not recorded which). V usage is TRBV24-1 and J usage is TRBJ2-1; 9 bases align to TRBD1. This TCR came from a woman in her twenties or thirties who had been exposed to COVID-19. Here the CDR3 DNA reads TGTGCCACCAGTGAGTTACAGGGGGCAGGTGAGCAGTTCTTC. Its protein is CATSELQGAGEQFF.